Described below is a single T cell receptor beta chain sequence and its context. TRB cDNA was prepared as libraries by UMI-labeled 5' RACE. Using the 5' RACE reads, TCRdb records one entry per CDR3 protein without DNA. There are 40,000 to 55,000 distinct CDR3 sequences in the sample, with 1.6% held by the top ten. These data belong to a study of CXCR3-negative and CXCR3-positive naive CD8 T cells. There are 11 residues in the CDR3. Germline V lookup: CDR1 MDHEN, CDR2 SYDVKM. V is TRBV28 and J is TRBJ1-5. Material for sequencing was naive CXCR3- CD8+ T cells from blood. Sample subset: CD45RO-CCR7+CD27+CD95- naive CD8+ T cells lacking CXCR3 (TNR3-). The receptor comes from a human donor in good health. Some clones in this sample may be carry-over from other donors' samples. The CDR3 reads CASSDNQPQHF. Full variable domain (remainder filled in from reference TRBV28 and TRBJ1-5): DVKVTQSSRYLVKRTGEKVFLECVQDMDHENMFWYRQDPGLGLRLIYFSYDVKMKEKGDIPEGYSVSREKKERFSLILESASTNQTSMYLCASSDNQPQHFGDGTRLSIL.